This is a list of T cell receptor beta chains from one sample in a study of CD8 T cells in Susac syndrome. TCRdb recomputed calls from the immunoSEQ multiplex PCR reads with MiXCR, one row per CDR3 protein. The repertoire holds about 110,000 distinct CDR3 sequences, with less than 95% as singletons. The sequencing input was CD8+ T cells from PBMCs. These receptors came from a human donor with Susac syndrome. Each CDR3 is given with its conserved first and last residue.

>TRBJ2-3|TRBV6-5
CASSYGTSGSTDTQYF
>TRBJ2-1|TRBV5-1
CASSLQDLSQDEQFF
>TRBJ2-3|TRBV9
CASSVVSTDTQYF
>TRBJ2-3|TRBV5-1
CASSKTTTDTQYF
>TRBJ1-1|TRBV19
CASSRALNTEAFF
>TRBJ1-5|TRBV20-1
CSAQGSAPRHDQPQHF
>TRBJ1-2|TRBV12-5
CASGLEQMMGYGYTF
>TRBJ2-1|TRBV7-2
CASSLWSGTGNEQFF
>TRBJ2-5|TRBV19
CASIRGGGLGETQYF
>TRBJ2-5|TRBV6-5
CASSSGQGAGETQYF
>TRBJ2-1|TRBV9
CASSGGTNEQFF
>TRBJ1-2|TRBV7-9
CASSPQVTETYGYTF
>TRBJ2-7|TRBV24-1
CATSHTGVQIYEQYF